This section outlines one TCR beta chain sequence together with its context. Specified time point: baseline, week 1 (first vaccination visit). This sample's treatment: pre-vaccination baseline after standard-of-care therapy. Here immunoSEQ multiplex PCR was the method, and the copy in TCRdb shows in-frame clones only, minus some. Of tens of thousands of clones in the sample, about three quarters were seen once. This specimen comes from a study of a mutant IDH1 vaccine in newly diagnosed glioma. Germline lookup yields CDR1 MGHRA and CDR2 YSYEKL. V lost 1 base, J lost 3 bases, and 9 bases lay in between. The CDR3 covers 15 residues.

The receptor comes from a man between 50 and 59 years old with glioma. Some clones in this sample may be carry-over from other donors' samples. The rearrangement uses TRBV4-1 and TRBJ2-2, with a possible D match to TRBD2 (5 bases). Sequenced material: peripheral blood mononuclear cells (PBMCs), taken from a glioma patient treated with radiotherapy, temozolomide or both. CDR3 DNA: TGCGCCAGCAGCCAAGGGACTCTATACACCGGGGAGCTGTTTTTT. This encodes CASSQGTLYTGELFF.